Sequencing of this T cell receptor beta chain was carried out in a study of T cells in Graves' hyperthyroidism and ophthalmopathy. Study results and caveats: For ophthalmopathy, model prediction preceded onset by a median 6.5 months.

What was amplified from RNA transcripts were TCR beta CDR3 regions. First-round RT-PCR with HTBI primers amplified the TCR CDR3 region. Using its own MiXCR run on the multiplex PCR reads, TCRdb lists one record per CDR3 protein. The sample holds over 650,000 distinct CDR3 sequences, about 45% seen once. Thyroid ultrasound and orbital computed tomography, with clinical symptoms and serum thyroxine and TRAb, informed diagnoses. With regard to this clonotype: What it binds is not known.

V lost 5 bases and J 6 bases, leaving 19 bases between the germline ends. Germline V gives CDR1 SGHVS, CDR2 FNYEAQ. The CDR3 has 15 amino acids. This clonotype originated in an adult man with Graves' disease, either hyperthyroidism or ophthalmopathy (not recorded which). The chain links TRBV7-6 to TRBJ1-2; no definite D call. What was sequenced was peripheral blood or thyroid tissue (not recorded which). CDR3 amino acids: CASSQGWPLKDGYTF. The CDR3 nucleotides read TGTGCCAGCAGCCAAGGATGGCCCCTTAAGGATGGCTACACCTTC.